This T cell receptor beta chain was documented in a study of T cell repertoires in cytomegalovirus infection. Background on the study: Both a matching HLA type and CMV infection were indicated by public TCR beta signatures.

This clonotype was detected only a few times. Its antigen is not identified. TCRdb reprocessed the reads with MiXCR, giving one entry per CDR3 protein. The data hold 560,000 or so distinct CDR3 sequences, with approximately 15% observed a single time. Germline lookup yields CDR1 MNHEY and CDR2 SVGAGI. CDR3 length: 14 residues. V lost 2 bases and J 8 bases, leaving 15 bases between the germline ends. Study-wide points: Public TCR beta family frequency separated CMV-and-HLA carriers, including in an independent cohort. There were HLA-C-restricted CMV-specific TCR beta clonotypes dominating the ex vivo response.

The TCR originated in a human donor in good health (CMV status not recorded). Some clones in this sample may be carry-over from other donors' samples. Sequenced input: CD8+ T cells from PBMCs. J is TRBJ1-2 and V is TRBV6-5, with D tentatively TRBD1 (6 bases). The CDR3 region is CASSYNRVVEGYTF. DNA of the CDR3: TGTGCCAGCAGTTACAACAGGGTAGTGGAGGGCTACACCTTC.